These T cell receptor beta chains were read from a single sample in a study of T-cell reconstitution after alpha-beta-depleted transplantation in children. Via MiXCR, TCRdb re-called the PCR reads, giving one row per CDR3 protein. The sample has over 200,000 distinct CDR3 sequences; approximately 10% are singletons. The input for sequencing was PBMCs from the stem cell graft donor, taken from the stem cell graft. These receptors all stem from a human donor who donated a stem cell graft to a child with acute lymphoblastic leukemia. Both conserved end residues are part of each CDR3. The D gene is left open where the match is weak. Some rows mark clone size as missing; the rest say once, few, many or name a class of expanded clone.

CDR3 protein | CDR3 DNA | V gene | D gene | clone size | J gene
CSVGTGIMNTEAFF | TGCAGCGTTGGTACAGGGATCATGAACACTGAAGCTTTCTTT | TRBV29-1 | NA | few | TRBJ1-1
CSVETITGGSYNEQFF | TGCAGCGTTGAAACGATAACAGGGGGCTCCTACAATGAGCAGTTCTTC | TRBV29-1 | TRBD1 | many | TRBJ2-1
CSVGWQGDTEAFF | TGCAGCGTTGGCTGGCAGGGGGACACTGAAGCTTTCTTT | TRBV29-1 | TRBD1 | many | TRBJ1-1
CASSLASNQPEHF | TGTGCCAGCAGCCTCGCAAGCAATCAGCCCGAGCATTTT | TRBV7-9 | NA | NA | TRBJ1-5
CASSFGGEPYEQYF | TGTGCCAGCAGCTTCGGCGGGGAACCCTACGAGCAGTACTTC | TRBV7-9 | NA | NA | TRBJ2-7
CASSPDTGQETQYF | TGTGCCAGCTCACCCGACACAGGTCAAGAGACCCAGTACTTC | TRBV18 | NA | many | TRBJ2-5
CASSLIDVTTGELFF | TGTGCCAGCAGTTTAATAGACGTTACCACCGGGGAGCTGTTTTTT | TRBV12-3/TRBV12-4 | NA | many | TRBJ2-2
CASSQPGGNYEQYF | TGTGCCAGCAGCCAGCCCGGAGGGAACTACGAGCAGTACTTC | TRBV7-6 | NA | few | TRBJ2-7
CASSPGTAGTEQYF | TGTGCCAGCAGCCCGGGGACAGCCGGAACCGAGCAGTACTTC | TRBV7-6 | TRBD1 | NA | TRBJ2-7
CSANPTSGHSTDTQYF | TGCAGTGCTAACCCGACTAGCGGGCATAGCACAGATACGCAGTATTTT | TRBV20-1 | TRBD2 | many | TRBJ2-3
CASSLFGESEQFF | TGTGCCAGCAGCTTATTCGGGGAGAGTGAGCAGTTCTTC | TRBV7-2 | NA | many | TRBJ2-1
CSVVRQEMNTEAFF | TGCAGCGTTGTGCGACAGGAGATGAACACTGAAGCTTTCTTT | TRBV29-1 | NA | many | TRBJ1-1
CASSLFPEGSNQPQHF | TGCGCCAGCAGCTTGTTCCCCGAGGGAAGCAATCAGCCCCAGCATTTT | TRBV5-1 | NA | few | TRBJ1-5
CASSTQAGGGETQYF | TGTGCCAGCAGCACCCAAGCGGGGGGTGGGGAGACCCAGTACTTC | TRBV7-2 | TRBD2 | few | TRBJ2-5
CASSLVGVSQPQHF | TGTGCCAGCAGCTTAGTTGGTGTGAGTCAGCCCCAGCATTTT | TRBV7-9 | NA | few | TRBJ1-5
CASSFRRAPIMSEQFF | TGTGCCAGCAGCTTCAGACGAGCCCCGATTATGAGTGAGCAGTTCTTC | TRBV4-2 | NA | many | TRBJ2-1
CASSLAHQNTEAFF | TGTGCCAGCAGCTTAGCCCACCAGAACACTGAAGCTTTCTTT | TRBV7-9 | NA | few | TRBJ1-1
CASSPPGGLVRYEQYF | TGTGCCAGCTCACCACCGGGAGGACTAGTCAGATACGAGCAGTACTTC | TRBV18 | TRBD2 | NA | TRBJ2-7
CASSLQRVNTGELFF | TGTGCCAGCAGCCTACAACGAGTGAACACCGGGGAGCTGTTTTTT | TRBV7-2 | NA | many | TRBJ2-2
CASSFDGDSNQPQHF | TGCGCCAGCAGCTTTGACGGAGATAGCAATCAGCCCCAGCATTTT | TRBV5-1 | NA | NA | TRBJ1-5
CASSMSGAKQETQYF | TGTGCCAGCAGCATGAGCGGGGCCAAACAAGAGACCCAGTACTTC | TRBV7-2 | TRBD2 | NA | TRBJ2-5
CASSPLVARYNEQFF | TGTGCCAGCAGTCCCCTCGTTGCGCGCTACAATGAGCAGTTCTTC | TRBV12-3/TRBV12-4 | NA | many | TRBJ2-1
CASSDDINQETQYF | TGTGCCAGCAGCGATGACATAAACCAAGAGACCCAGTACTTC | TRBV6-1 | NA | NA | TRBJ2-5
CASSQTGMNTEAFF | TGTGCCAGCAGTCAGACAGGGATGAACACTGAAGCTTTCTTT | TRBV12-3/TRBV12-4 | TRBD1 | few | TRBJ1-1
CASSQRSGLMNTEAFF | TGTGCCAGCAGCCAAAGATCAGGACTAATGAACACTGAAGCTTTCTTT | TRBV3-1 | NA | NA | TRBJ1-1
CASSLGGNQETQYF | TGCGCCAGCAGCTTGGGGGGTAACCAAGAGACCCAGTACTTC | TRBV5-1 | NA | many | TRBJ2-5
CASSQEPGRGTSTQHF | TGCGCCAGCAGCCAAGAACCGGGGAGGGGAACTTCGACCCAGCATTTT | TRBV4-3 | NA | many | TRBJ1-5
CASSVGGPSIREKLFF | TGTGCCAGCAGCGTAGGTGGACCGAGTATCCGAGAAAAACTGTTTTTT | TRBV9 | NA | NA | TRBJ1-4
CATSDPGAGAANEQFF | TGTGCCACCAGTGATCCCGGGGCAGGGGCTGCCAATGAGCAGTTCTTC | TRBV24-1 | NA | NA | TRBJ2-1
CASSDSTSGGADTQYF | TGTGCCAGCAGTGACTCGACTAGCGGGGGGGCAGATACGCAGTATTTT | TRBV6-4 | TRBD2 | many | TRBJ2-3
CASSQVRAEAFF | TGTGCCAGCAGTCAGGTTCGCGCTGAAGCTTTCTTT | TRBV28 | NA | many | TRBJ1-1
CSAGRGRDQPQHF | TGCAGTGCAGGAAGGGGGCGCGATCAGCCCCAGCATTTT | TRBV20-1 | TRBD1 | many | TRBJ1-5
CASSFQGPETQYF | TGCGCCAGCAGCTTTCAGGGGCCGGAGACCCAGTACTTC | TRBV5-1 | NA | NA | TRBJ2-5
CASSYRSGTGSYEQYF | TGCGCCAGCAGCTATAGATCCGGGACAGGGAGCTACGAGCAGTACTTC | TRBV5-1 | TRBD1 | NA | TRBJ2-7
CSVDIMGPDTQYF | TGCAGCGTTGACATCATGGGACCAGATACGCAGTATTTT | TRBV29-1 | NA | few | TRBJ2-3
CSVMTYTGELFF | TGCAGTGTTATGACCTACACCGGGGAGCTGTTTTTT | TRBV20-1 | NA | few | TRBJ2-2
CASSLRSLAGASPFF | TGTGCCAGCAGCTTACGATCGCTAGCGGGGGCCTCGCCGTTCTTC | TRBV11-2 | TRBD2 | NA | TRBJ2-1
CSVGGQGLVGYTF | TGCAGCGTTGGTGGCCAGGGGTTGGTAGGCTACACCTTC | TRBV29-1 | NA | few | TRBJ1-2
CASSFPLGGGLYNEQFF | TGTGCCAGCAGCTTCCCTCTGGGCGGGGGATTATACAATGAGCAGTTCTTC | TRBV6-1 | TRBD2 | NA | TRBJ2-1
CAISDQDPPQHF | TGTGCCATCAGTGATCAGGACCCGCCCCAGCATTTT | TRBV10-3 | NA | few | TRBJ1-5
CSVRGQENEQFF | TGCAGTGTTCGAGGACAGGAGAATGAGCAGTTCTTC | TRBV20-1 | TRBD1 | many | TRBJ2-1
CASGDRVTETQYF | TGCGCCAGCGGGGACAGGGTAACAGAGACCCAGTACTTC | TRBV5-1 | TRBD1 | many | TRBJ2-5
CASSFEYNTGELFF | TGTGCCAGCAGTTTTGAGTACAACACCGGGGAGCTGTTTTTT | TRBV28 | NA | NA | TRBJ2-2
CSASGDRGIEKLFF | TGCAGTGCTAGTGGGGACAGGGGGATTGAAAAACTGTTTTTT | TRBV20-1 | TRBD1 | many | TRBJ1-4
CASRLGRFPNEQFF | TGTGCCAGCCGCCTGGGAAGGTTCCCAAATGAGCAGTTCTTC | TRBV6-2/TRBV6-3 | NA | many | TRBJ2-1
CAISAAPTGSNYGYTF | TGTGCCATCAGTGCGGCCCCTACAGGGTCCAACTATGGCTACACCTTC | TRBV10-3 | NA | few | TRBJ1-2
CASSPGQYSNQPQHF | TGTGCCAGCAGCCCTGGACAGTATAGCAATCAGCCCCAGCATTTT | TRBV12-3/TRBV12-4 | NA | many | TRBJ1-5